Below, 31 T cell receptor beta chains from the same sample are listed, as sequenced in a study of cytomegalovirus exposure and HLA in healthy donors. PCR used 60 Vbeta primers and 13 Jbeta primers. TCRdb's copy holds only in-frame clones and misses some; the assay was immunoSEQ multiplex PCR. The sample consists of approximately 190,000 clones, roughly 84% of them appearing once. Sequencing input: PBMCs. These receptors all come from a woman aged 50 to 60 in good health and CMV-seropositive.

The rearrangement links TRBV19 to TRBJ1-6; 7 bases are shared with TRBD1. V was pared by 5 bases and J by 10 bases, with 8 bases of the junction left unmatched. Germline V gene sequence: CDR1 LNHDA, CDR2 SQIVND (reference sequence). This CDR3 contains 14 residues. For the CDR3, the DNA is TGTGCCAGTAGTGCGACAGGGCCAATGTCACCCCTCCACTTT. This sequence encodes CASSATGPMSPLHF.

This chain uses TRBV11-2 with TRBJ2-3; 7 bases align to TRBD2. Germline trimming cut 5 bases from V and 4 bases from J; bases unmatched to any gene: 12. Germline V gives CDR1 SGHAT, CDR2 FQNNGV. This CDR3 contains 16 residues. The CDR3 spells CASSAPGPGGPDTQYF. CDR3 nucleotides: TGTGCCAGCAGCGCCCCGGGCCCGGGAGGACCAGATACGCAGTATTTT.

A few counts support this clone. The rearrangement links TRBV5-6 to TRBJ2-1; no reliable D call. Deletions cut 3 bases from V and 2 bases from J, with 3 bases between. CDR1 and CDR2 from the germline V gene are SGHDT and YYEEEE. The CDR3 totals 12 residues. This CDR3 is CASSSTYNEQFF. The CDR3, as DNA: TGTGCCAGCAGCTCTACCTACAATGAGCAGTTCTTC. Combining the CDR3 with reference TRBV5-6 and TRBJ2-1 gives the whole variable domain DAGVTQSPTHLIKTRGQQVTLRCSPKSGHDTVSWYQQALGQGPQFIFQYYEEEERQRGNFPDRFSGHQFPNYSSELNVNALLLGDSALYLCASSSTYNEQFFGPGTRLTVL.

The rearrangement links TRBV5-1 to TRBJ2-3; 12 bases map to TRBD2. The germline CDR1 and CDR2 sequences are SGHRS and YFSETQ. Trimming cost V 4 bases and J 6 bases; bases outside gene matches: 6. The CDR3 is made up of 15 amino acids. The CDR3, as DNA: TGCGCCAGCAGCCCGACTAGCGGGGGTCTTGATACGCAGTATTTT. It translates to CASSPTSGGLDTQYF. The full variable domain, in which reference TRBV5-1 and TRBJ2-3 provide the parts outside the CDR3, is KAGVTQTPRYLIKTRGQQVTLSCSPISGHRSVSWYQQTPGQGLQFLFEYFSETQRNKGNFPGRFSGRQFSNSRSEMNVSTLELGDSALYLCASSPTSGGLDTQYFGPGTRLTVL.

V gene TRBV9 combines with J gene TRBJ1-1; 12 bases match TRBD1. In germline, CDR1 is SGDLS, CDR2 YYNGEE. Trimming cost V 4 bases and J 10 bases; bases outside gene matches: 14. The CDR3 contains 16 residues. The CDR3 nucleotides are TGTGCCAGCAGCTTCGGGACAGGGGGCGCAGGGACGTTAGCTTTCTTT. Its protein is CASSFGTGGAGTLAFF.

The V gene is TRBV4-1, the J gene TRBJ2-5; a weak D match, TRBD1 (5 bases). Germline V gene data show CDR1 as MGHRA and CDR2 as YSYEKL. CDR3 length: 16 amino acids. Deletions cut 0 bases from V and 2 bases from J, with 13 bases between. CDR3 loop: CASSQDRVMGQETQYF. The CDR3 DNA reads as TGCGCCAGCAGCCAAGACAGGGTTATGGGTCAAGAGACCCAGTACTTC.

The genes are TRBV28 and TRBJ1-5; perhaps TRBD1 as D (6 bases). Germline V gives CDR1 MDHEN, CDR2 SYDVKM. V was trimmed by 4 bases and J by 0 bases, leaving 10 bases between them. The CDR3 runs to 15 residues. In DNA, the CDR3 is TGTGCCAGCAGTTCAGGGGCCGATAGCAATCAGCCCCAGCATTTT. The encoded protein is CASSSGADSNQPQHF.

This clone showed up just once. CDR3 in DNA: TGCGCCAGCAGCCTGGGCGGGGGCGGCACCGGGGAGCTGTTTTTT. It is translated as CASSLGGGGTGELFF. V is TRBV5-1 and J is TRBJ2-2; maybe TRBD2 (7 bases). Germline CDR1 reads SGHRS; CDR2 reads YFSETQ. There are 15 residues in the CDR3. Trimming stripped 4 bases from V and 4 bases from J, with 14 bases between.

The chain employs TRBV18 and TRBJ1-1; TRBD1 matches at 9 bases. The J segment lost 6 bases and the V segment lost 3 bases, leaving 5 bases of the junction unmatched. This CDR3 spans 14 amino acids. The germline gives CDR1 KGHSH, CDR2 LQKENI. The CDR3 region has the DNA TGTGCCAGCTCACCGCTACAGGGGGCCCCTGAAGCTTTCTTT. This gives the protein CASSPLQGAPEAFF.

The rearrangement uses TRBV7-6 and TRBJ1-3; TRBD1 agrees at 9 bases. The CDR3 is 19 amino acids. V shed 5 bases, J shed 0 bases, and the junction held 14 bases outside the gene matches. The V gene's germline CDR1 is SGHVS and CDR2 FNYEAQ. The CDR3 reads CASSQPRDRAGFSGNTIYF. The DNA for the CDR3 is TGTGCCAGCAGCCAGCCCCGGGACAGGGCTGGATTCTCTGGAAACACCATATATTTT.

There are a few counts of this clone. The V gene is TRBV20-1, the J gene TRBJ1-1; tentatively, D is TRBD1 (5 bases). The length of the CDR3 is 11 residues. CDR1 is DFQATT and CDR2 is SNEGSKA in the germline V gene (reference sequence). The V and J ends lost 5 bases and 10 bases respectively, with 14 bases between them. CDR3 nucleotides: TGCAGTGCTCTTAGGACACCTGGAGCTTTCTTT. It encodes CSALRTPGAFF.

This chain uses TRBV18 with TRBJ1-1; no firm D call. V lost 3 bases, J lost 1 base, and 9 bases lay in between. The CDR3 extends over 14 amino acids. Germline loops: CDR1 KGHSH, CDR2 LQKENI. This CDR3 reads CASSPGRENTEAFF. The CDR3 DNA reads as TGTGCCAGCTCACCGGGGAGGGAGAACACTGAAGCTTTCTTT. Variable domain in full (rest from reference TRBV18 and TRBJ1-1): NAGVMQNPRHLVRRRGQEARLRCSPMKGHSHVYWYRQLPEEGLKFMVYLQKENIIDESGMPKERFSAEFPKEGPSILRIQQVVRGDSAAYFCASSPGRENTEAFFGQGTRLTVV.

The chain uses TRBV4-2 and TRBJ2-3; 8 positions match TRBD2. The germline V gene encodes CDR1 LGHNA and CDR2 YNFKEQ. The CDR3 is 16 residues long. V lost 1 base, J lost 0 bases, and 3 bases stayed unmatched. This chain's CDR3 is CASSQAGGDSTDTQYF. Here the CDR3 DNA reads TGTGCCAGCAGCCAAGCGGGGGGGGACAGCACAGATACGCAGTATTTT.

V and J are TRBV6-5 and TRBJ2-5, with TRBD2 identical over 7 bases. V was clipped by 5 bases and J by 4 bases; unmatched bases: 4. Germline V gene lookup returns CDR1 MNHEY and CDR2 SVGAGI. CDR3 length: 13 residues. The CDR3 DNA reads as TGTGCCAGCAGTCACAGCGGGGTAGAGACCCAGTACTTC. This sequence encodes CASSHSGVETQYF.

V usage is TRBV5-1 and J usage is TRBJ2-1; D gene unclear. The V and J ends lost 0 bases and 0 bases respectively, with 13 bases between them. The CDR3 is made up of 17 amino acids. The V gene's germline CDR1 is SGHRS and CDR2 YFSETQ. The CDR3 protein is CASSLAATYYSYNEQFF. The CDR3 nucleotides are TGCGCCAGCAGCTTGGCCGCCACCTACTACTCCTACAATGAGCAGTTCTTC.

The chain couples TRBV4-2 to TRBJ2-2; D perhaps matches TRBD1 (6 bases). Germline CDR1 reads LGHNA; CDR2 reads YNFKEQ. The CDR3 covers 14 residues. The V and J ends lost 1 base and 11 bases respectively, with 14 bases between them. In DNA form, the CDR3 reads TGTGCCAGCAGCCAAGGTACAGGGCGGATTGAGCTGTTTTTT. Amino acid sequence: CASSQGTGRIELFF.

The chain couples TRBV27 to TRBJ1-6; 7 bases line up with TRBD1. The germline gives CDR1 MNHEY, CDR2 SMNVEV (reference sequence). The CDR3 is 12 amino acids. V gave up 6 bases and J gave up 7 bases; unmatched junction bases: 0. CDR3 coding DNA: TGTGCCAGCAGGGGACAGAATTCACCCCTCCACTTT. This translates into CASRGQNSPLHF.

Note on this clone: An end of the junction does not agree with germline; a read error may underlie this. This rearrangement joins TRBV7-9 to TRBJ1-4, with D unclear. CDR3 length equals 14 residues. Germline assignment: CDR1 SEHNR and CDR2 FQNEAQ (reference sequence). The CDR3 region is CSSSSPSANEKLFF. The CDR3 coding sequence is TGTTCCAGCAGCTCGCCATCGGCTAATGAAAAACTGTTTTTT.

The CDR3 region has the DNA TGTGCCAGTATACCGCAGGGATCGATGAACACTGAAGCTTTCTTT. Translation: CASIPQGSMNTEAFF. This chain connects TRBV19 to TRBJ1-1; tentative D call: TRBD1 (5 bases). The CDR3 covers 15 residues. Trimming pared 7 bases from V and 0 bases from J, leaving 15 bases between. Germline CDR1 and CDR2: LNHDA and SQIVND (reference sequence).

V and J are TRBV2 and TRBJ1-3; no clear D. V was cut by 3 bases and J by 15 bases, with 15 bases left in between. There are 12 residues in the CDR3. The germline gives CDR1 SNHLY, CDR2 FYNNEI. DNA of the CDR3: TGTGCCAGCAGTGACAGAGGACTCTACAGATATTTT. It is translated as CASSDRGLYRYF.

In nucleotides, the CDR3 is TGTGCCAGCTCACTTCGGACAGGGGACACCTACGAGCAGTACTTC. Residues: CASSLRTGDTYEQYF. This chain links TRBV18 with TRBJ2-7, with TRBD1 matching 9 bases. The length of the CDR3 is 15 residues. The V gene's germline CDR1 is KGHSH and CDR2 LQKENI. The trim removed 4 bases at V and 2 bases at J, leaving 6 bases unmatched.

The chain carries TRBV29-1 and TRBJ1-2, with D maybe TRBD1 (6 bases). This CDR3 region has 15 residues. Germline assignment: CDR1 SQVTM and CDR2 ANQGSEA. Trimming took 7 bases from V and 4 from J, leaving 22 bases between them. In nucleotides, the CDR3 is TGCAGCGACTACCGGGACACCCTCCTCCCCTATGGCTACACCTTC. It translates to CSDYRDTLLPYGYTF.

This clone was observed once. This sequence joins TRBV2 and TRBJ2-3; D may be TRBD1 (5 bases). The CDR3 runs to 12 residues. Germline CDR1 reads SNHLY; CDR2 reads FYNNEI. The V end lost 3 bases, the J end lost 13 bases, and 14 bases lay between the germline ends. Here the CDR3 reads CASSDPDSLEYF. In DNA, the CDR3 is TGTGCCAGCAGTGACCCAGACAGTCTCGAGTATTTT. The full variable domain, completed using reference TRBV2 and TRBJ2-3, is EPEVTQTPSHQVTQMGQEVILRCVPISNHLYFYWYRQILGQKVEFLVSFYNNEISEKSEIFDDQFSVERPDGSNFTLKIRSTKLEDSAMYFCASSDPDSLEYFGPGTRLTVL.

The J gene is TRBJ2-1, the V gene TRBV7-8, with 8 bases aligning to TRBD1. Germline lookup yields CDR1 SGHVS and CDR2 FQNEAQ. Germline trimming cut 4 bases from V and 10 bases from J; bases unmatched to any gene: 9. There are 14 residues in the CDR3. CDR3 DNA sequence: TGTGCCAGCAGCTACCTGACAGGGGCTCGCGAGCAGTTCTTC. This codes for CASSYLTGAREQFF.

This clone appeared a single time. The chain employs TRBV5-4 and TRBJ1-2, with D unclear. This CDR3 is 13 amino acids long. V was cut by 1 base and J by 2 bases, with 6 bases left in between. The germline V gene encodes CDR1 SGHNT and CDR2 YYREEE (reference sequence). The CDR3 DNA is TGTGCCAGCAGCTTGAACCTAAACTATGGCTACACCTTC. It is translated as CASSLNLNYGYTF.

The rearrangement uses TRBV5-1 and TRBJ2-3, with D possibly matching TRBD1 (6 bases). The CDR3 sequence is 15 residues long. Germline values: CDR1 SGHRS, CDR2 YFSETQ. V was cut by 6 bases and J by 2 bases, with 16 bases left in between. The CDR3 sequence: CASTFEGVDTDTQYF. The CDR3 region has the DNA TGCGCCAGCACGTTTGAGGGGGTCGACACAGATACGCAGTATTTT.

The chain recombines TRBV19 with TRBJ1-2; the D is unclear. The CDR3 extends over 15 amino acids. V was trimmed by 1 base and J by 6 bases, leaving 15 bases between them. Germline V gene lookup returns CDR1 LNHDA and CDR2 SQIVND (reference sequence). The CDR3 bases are TGTGCCAGTAGTATAGGGGCAGGTCCCTTTGATGGCTACACCTTC. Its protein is CASSIGAGPFDGYTF.

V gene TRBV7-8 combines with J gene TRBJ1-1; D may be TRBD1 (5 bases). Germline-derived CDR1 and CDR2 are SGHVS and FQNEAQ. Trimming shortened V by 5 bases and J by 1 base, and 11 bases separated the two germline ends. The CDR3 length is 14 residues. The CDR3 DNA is TGTGCCAGCAGCCAACGGGGGAGGAACACTGAAGCTTTCTTT. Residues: CASSQRGRNTEAFF.

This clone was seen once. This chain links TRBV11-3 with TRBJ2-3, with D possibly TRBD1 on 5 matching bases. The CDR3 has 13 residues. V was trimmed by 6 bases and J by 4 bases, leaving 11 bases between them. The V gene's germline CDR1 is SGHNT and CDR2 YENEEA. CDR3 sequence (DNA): TGTGCCAGCAGTGTGCAGGGTTCAGATACGCAGTATTTT. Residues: CASSVQGSDTQYF.

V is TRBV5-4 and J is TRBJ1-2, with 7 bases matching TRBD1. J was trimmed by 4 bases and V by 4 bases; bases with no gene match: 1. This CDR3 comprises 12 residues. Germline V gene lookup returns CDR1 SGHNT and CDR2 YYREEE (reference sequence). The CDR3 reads CASSRDSYGYTF. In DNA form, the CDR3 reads TGTGCCAGCAGCAGGGACAGCTATGGCTACACCTTC.

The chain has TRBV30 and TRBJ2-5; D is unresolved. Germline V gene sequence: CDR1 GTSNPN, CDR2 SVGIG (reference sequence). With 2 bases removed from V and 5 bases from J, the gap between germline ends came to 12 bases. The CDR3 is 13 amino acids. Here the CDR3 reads CAWSSSSPETQYF. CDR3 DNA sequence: TGTGCCTGGAGTTCTAGTTCGCCGGAGACCCAGTACTTC. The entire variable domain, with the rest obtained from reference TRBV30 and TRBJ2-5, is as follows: SQTIHQWPATLVQPVGSPLSLECTVEGTSNPNLYWYRQAAGRGLQLLFYSVGIGQISSEVPQNLSASRPQDRQFILSSKKLLLSDSGFYLCAWSSSSPETQYFGPGTRLLVL.